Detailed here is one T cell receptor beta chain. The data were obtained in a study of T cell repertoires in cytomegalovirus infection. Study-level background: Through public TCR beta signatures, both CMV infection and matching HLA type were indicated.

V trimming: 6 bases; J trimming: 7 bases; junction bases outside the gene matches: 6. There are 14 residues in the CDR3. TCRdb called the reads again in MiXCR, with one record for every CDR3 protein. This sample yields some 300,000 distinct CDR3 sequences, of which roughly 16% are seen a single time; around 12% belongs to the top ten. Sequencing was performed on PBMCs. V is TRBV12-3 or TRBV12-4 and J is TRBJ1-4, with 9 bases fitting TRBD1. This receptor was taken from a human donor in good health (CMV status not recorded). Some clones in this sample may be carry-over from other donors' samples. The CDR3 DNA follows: TGTGCCAGCAGGCGACAGGGGGGGTCTGAAAAACTGTTTTTT. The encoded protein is CASRRQGGSEKLFF.